This TCR beta chain was sequenced for a study of T cells in Graves' hyperthyroidism and ophthalmopathy (dated by TCRdb to the late 2010s). For context, the study as a whole: Peripheral blood samples were taken at the time of initial diagnosis, prior to any treatment. The 100 discovery patients were randomly split 7:3 into training and test sets. The study also compared thyroid tissue and blood T-cell repertoires from 5 to 7 Graves' hyperthyroidism patients. Prospective prediction of ophthalmopathy was tested in an independent validation cohort of 18 to 20 hyperthyroidism patients and some 17 patients who later progressed to ophthalmopathy. Once sampling was done, hyperthyroidism patients were given methimazole at a starting dose of 30 mg daily, whereas ophthalmopathy patients were given high-dose intravenous methylprednisolone. According to the paper, TCR Vbeta CDR3 sequencing was carried out on approximately 140 peripheral blood samples, which came from 40 to 45 ophthalmopathy, under 80 hyperthyroidism and some 17 progressor patients. TCR V-J signatures able to tell the groups apart were searched for in a discovery cohort of 100 or so patients, of whom more than 40 had Graves' ophthalmopathy and about 55 had stable Graves' hyperthyroidism.

CDR3 length: 16 amino acids, cysteine to phenylalanine. The CDR3 DNA has 48 bases and is translated from base 1. V is pruned by 5 bases and J by 3 bases, leaving 10 bases of the junction without a gene match. CDR1 and CDR2 are drawn from the germline V gene: SGHTA, FQGNSA. Stable Graves' hyperthyroidism was defined as no progression to ophthalmopathy during 18 months of follow-up. Hyperthyroidism patients were newly diagnosed, with disease duration under 2 months, and aged 18 to 65 years. Exclusion was applied to patients with uncontrolled infections, other autoimmune diseases, pregnancy or lactation. Diagnoses were based on clinical symptoms, serum thyroxine and TRAb, thyroid ultrasound and orbital computed tomography. PBMCs were isolated from around 10 ml of fresh peripheral blood by Ficoll-Paque density gradient centrifugation. Total RNA was extracted with Trizol reagent, and quality was checked on an Agilent 2100 Bioanalyzer.

Paper-wide results and their limitations: Blood samples also contained most of the expanded thyroid clonotypes (frequency above 0.001), which suggests that blood repertoires may reflect thyroid immune responses. Ophthalmopathy was separated from stable hyperthyroidism by a 13 V-J signature model, with around 88% sensitivity and about 81% specificity obtained in cross-validation and 80%/75% obtained in testing. In validation, progression to ophthalmopathy was predicted by the model with 55% to 71% sensitivity and nearly 75% specificity, a median of about 6.8 months before onset. No statistical method was used to fix the sample size in advance, and group allocation was not hidden from the investigators.

Worth noting for this clonotype: Its antigen remains undetermined. No qualities accompany the bases; no much larger clone lies one base away.

Amplification of TCR beta CDR3 regions was carried out from RNA transcripts. The first round of RT-PCR for the TCR CDR3 was performed with the HTBI primer set and the Qiagen OneStep RT-PCR kit. The libraries were constructed in a second round of multiplex PCR and then size-selected and purified. The libraries were sequenced on an Illumina HiSeq2000 using paired-end 100 bp reads. In the source study's methods: SOAPnuke was used to process the raw data, with reads discarded if the reads contained adapters or uncalled bases, had a mean Phred below 15, or lacked an exact constant-primer or identifier match. High-quality paired reads were merged using COPE v1.2.5, and each unique nucleotide sequence was defined as a clonotype. MiTCR v1.1 was used to align clonotypes to the IMGT TRBV, TRBD and TRBJ reference segments. Analysis was restricted to V-J combinations with a frequency above 0.0001, which covered 99.2% of repertoires. The TCS score was defined as F50 (clonal expansion) divided by E x V (chaos), with BLOSUM62-based TCRdist calculated between CDR3 peptides within each V-J. Welch's t-statistics and random forest reduced just over 500 V-J features to around 14, which were used in a naive Bayes classifier (R e1071). TCRdb redid the processing of the public reads, applying fastp at Q25 and MiXCR, and retained in-frame beta chains. Under each unique CDR3 protein, matching rows form one entry showing the most common genes and DNA. V and J calls and clone size were set by TCRdb, not the authors. The sample profile shows hundreds of thousands of distinct CDR3 sequences; around 15% of them were found once. The ten largest clones capture around a sixth of the sample.

The sequenced material came from blood. The chain uses TRBV7-2 and TRBJ2-3; 8 bases in between match TRBD2. This receptor was taken from a woman aged 18-29 years with Graves' hyperthyroidism. At the DNA level, the sequence is TGTGCCAGCAGCGGAGGGAGCGGGAGCATGACAGATACGCAGTATTTT. Its protein reads: CASSGGSGSMTDTQYF.